The next 27 T cell receptor beta chains were all read from a single sample in a study of OX40 agonist ivuxolimab in advanced cancers. Clones were sequenced by immunoSEQ multiplex PCR, and TCRdb holds only the in-frame ones, with some missing. Of around 10,000 clones listed, 70% to 80% were seen once; the top ten hold about 20%. The sample was CD4+ or CD8+ T cells sorted from blood, taken in a trial of the OX40 agonist ivuxolimab. These receptor sequences come from an adult with an advanced solid tumor such as melanoma, head and neck, liver or kidney cancer.

The chain employs TRBV7-9 and TRBJ1-6; TRBD1 is a possible D gene (5 bases). V lost 2 bases and J 7 bases, leaving 15 bases between the germline ends. CDR1 and CDR2 from the germline V gene are SEHNR and FQNEAQ (reference sequence). The CDR3 has 16 amino acids. The CDR3 DNA reads TGTGCCAGCAGCTTATCGACCCCGGGACGGAATTCACCCCTCCACTTT. Its translation: CASSLSTPGRNSPLHF.

The chain has TRBV11-1 and TRBJ2-3; D may be TRBD2 (6 bases). The ends were cut back, 5 bases at V and 6 bases at J, with 21 bases in the middle. The CDR3 sequence is 16 residues long. Germline V gives CDR1 SGHAT, CDR2 FQDESV (reference sequence). This CDR3 is CASSLFLGGARDTQYF. The DNA of the CDR3 is TGTGCCAGCAGCCTCTTTTTGGGGGGAGCCCGGGATACGCAGTATTTT.

The rearrangement links TRBV27 to TRBJ2-7; D is undetermined. The CDR3 spans 14 residues. Trimming stripped 0 bases from V and 0 bases from J, with 6 bases between. CDR1 and CDR2 from the germline V gene are MNHEY and SMNVEV (reference sequence). This CDR3 reads CASSLSDGSYEQYF. CDR3 DNA: TGTGCCAGCAGTTTATCGGACGGCTCCTACGAGCAGTACTTC.

The chain joins TRBV7-2 to TRBJ2-1, with TRBD1 identical over 7 bases. V gave up 5 bases and J gave up 5 bases; unmatched junction bases: 9. The CDR3 extends over 15 amino acids. Per the germline V gene, CDR1 is SGHTA and CDR2 is FQGNSA. This chain's CDR3 is CASSQATGLNNEQFF. The CDR3 DNA is TGTGCCAGCAGCCAGGCGACAGGGTTAAACAATGAGCAGTTCTTC.

The rearrangement links TRBV15 to TRBJ2-2; no firm D call. The V and J ends lost 1 base and 4 bases respectively, with 4 bases between them. Germline lookup yields CDR1 LNHNV and CDR2 YYDKDF (reference sequence). The CDR3 length is 13 residues. CDR3 residues: CATSRVSTGELFF. The DNA of the CDR3 is TGTGCCACCAGCAGAGTTTCCACCGGGGAGCTGTTTTTT.

DNA for the CDR3: TGTGCCAGCAGCTTAACGGGGACAGGGGGCTACCACTACAATGAGCAGTTCTTC. Its protein is CASSLTGTGGYHYNEQFF. The rearrangement links TRBV7-9 to TRBJ2-1; TRBD1 matches 12 bases. V lost 2 bases, J lost 3 bases, and 8 bases stayed unmatched. CDR1 and CDR2 from the germline V gene are SEHNR and FQNEAQ (reference sequence). The CDR3 spans 18 residues.

The chain carries TRBV6-1 and TRBJ1-4; 8 bases align to TRBD1. The CDR3 extends over 15 amino acids. CDR1 and CDR2 from the germline V gene are MNHNS and SASEGT. The ends lost 5 bases at V and 5 bases at J; junction bases unmatched: 7. This CDR3 is CASSPLTGENEKLFF. The CDR3 DNA follows: TGTGCCAGCAGTCCTTTGACAGGGGAGAATGAAAAACTGTTTTTT.

The chain employs TRBV7-3 and TRBJ2-1, with TRBD2 identical over 11 bases. The CDR3 spans 15 residues. V shed 5 bases and J 6 bases; nucleotides not matched to a gene: 6. Germline V lookup: CDR1 SGHTA, CDR2 FQGTGA. Here the CDR3 reads CASSLTSGGLNEQFF. The CDR3 DNA reads TGTGCCAGCAGCCTCACTAGCGGGGGCCTCAATGAGCAGTTCTTC.

The chain joins TRBV19 to TRBJ1-2; perhaps TRBD1 as D (5 bases). V lost 5 bases, J lost 5 bases, and 18 bases lay in between. The CDR3 totals 15 residues. The germline CDR1 and CDR2 sequences are LNHDA and SQIVND (reference sequence). The CDR3 here is CASSPLQRGMYGYTF. The CDR3 DNA reads as TGTGCCAGTAGTCCCCTCCAGAGGGGTATGTATGGCTACACCTTC. The full variable domain, in which reference TRBV19 and TRBJ1-2 provide the parts outside the CDR3, is DGGITQSPKYLFRKEGQNVTLSCEQNLNHDAMYWYRQDPGQGLRLIYYSQIVNDFQKGDIAEGYSVSREKKESFPLTVTSAQKNPTAFYLCASSPLQRGMYGYTFGSGTRLTVV.

The CDR3 DNA follows: TGTGCCAGCAGCGAAAGATCATCGGGGTTAAGTGAAAAACTGTTTTTT. Translating gives CASSERSSGLSEKLFF. V gene TRBV7-2 combines with J gene TRBJ1-4; D is ambiguous. This CDR3 spans 16 amino acids. V was shortened by 5 bases and J by 7 bases, with 20 bases between the two germline ends. The germline V gene encodes CDR1 SGHTA and CDR2 FQGNSA.

The rearrangement joins TRBV7-2 to TRBJ2-1; D unclear. The CDR3 contains 12 residues. CDR1 is SGHTA and CDR2 is FQGNSA in the germline V gene. V dropped 1 base and J dropped 3 bases, with 1 base sitting between them. The CDR3 is CASSLGYNEQFF. The CDR3 region has the DNA TGTGCCAGCAGCTTAGGCTACAATGAGCAGTTCTTC. Looking up the rest from reference TRBV7-2 and TRBJ2-1 gives the full variable domain: GAGVSQSPSNKVTEKGKDVELRCDPISGHTALYWYRQSLGQGLEFLIYFQGNSAPDKSGLPSDRFSAERTGGSVSTLTIQRTQQEDSAVYLCASSLGYNEQFFGPGTRLTVL.

This chain uses TRBV7-2 with TRBJ2-5; 14 nucleotides line up with TRBD2. CDR1 is SGHTA and CDR2 is FQGNSA in the germline V gene. The CDR3 has 17 residues. V lost 5 bases, J lost 4 bases, and 9 bases stayed unmatched. The CDR3 spells CASSERTSGGIVETQYF. CDR3 in DNA: TGTGCCAGCAGCGAACGGACTAGCGGGGGGATTGTAGAGACCCAGTACTTC.

The gene calls are TRBV19 and TRBJ1-3, with D unclear. The CDR3 sequence is 15 residues long. V gave up 5 bases and J gave up 0 bases, with 11 bases separating them. The V gene's germline CDR1 is LNHDA and CDR2 SQIVND (reference sequence). CDR3 DNA: TGTGCCAGTAGTTTCACGGTCAGCTCTGGAAACACCATATATTTT. It specifies CASSFTVSSGNTIYF. The full variable domain, in which reference TRBV19 and TRBJ1-3 provide the parts outside the CDR3, is DGGITQSPKYLFRKEGQNVTLSCEQNLNHDAMYWYRQDPGQGLRLIYYSQIVNDFQKGDIAEGYSVSREKKESFPLTVTSAQKNPTAFYLCASSFTVSSGNTIYFGEGSWLTVV.

This CDR3 is CSAPATTGELFF. The DNA of the CDR3 is TGCAGCGCCCCAGCAACCACCGGGGAGCTGTTTTTT. The chain has TRBV29-1 and TRBJ2-2; D uncertain. Germline V gene data show CDR1 as SQVTM and CDR2 as ANQGSEA. Trimming removed 7 bases from V and 4 bases from J, with 10 bases in between. The CDR3 contains 12 residues.

V gene TRBV5-6 combines with J gene TRBJ2-3; D is ambiguous. This CDR3 is 14 amino acids long. Germline V gene data show CDR1 as SGHDT and CDR2 as YYEEEE. Trimming left V 0 bases short and J 0 bases short, with 5 bases between. This chain's CDR3 is CASSLAPSTDTQYF. CDR3 nucleotide sequence: TGTGCCAGCAGCTTGGCTCCCAGCACAGATACGCAGTATTTT.

This clone was picked up a small number of times. The chain recombines TRBV21-1 with TRBJ2-5. TRBV21-1 is a recognized pseudogene. The CDR3 consists of 14 residues. The CDR3 protein is CASSNGHRQETQYF. In DNA, the CDR3 is TGTGCCAGCAGCAACGGGCACCGGCAAGAGACCCAGTACTTC.

V usage is TRBV6-9 and J usage is TRBJ2-3, with D possibly TRBD1 on 6 matching bases. With 3 bases removed from V and 5 bases from J, the gap between germline ends came to 12 bases. The CDR3 has 14 residues. Germline-derived CDR1 and CDR2 are MNHGY and SVAAGI. CDR3: CASSYLQGLDTQYF. CDR3 nucleotide sequence: TGTGCCAGCAGTTACCTACAGGGATTAGATACGCAGTATTTT.

The genes are TRBV7-9 and TRBJ2-5, with D tentatively TRBD2 (6 bases). The CDR3 runs 15 residues. Trimming pared 3 bases from V and 5 bases from J, leaving 16 bases between. The germline gives CDR1 SEHNR, CDR2 FQNEAQ (reference sequence). CDR3 coding DNA: TGTGCCAGCAGCTTGGGCGTGCGGGATGGGGAGACCCAGTACTTC. This gives the protein CASSLGVRDGETQYF.

The V gene is TRBV7-8, the J gene TRBJ2-3; TRBD2 matches 8 bases. CDR1 and CDR2 from the germline V gene are SGHVS and FQNEAQ. V gave up 6 bases and J gave up 0 bases; unmatched junction bases: 5. This CDR3 has 15 amino acids. CDR3 sequence: CASSPGGGSTDTQYF. As DNA, the CDR3 is TGTGCCAGCAGTCCGGGGGGGGGTAGCACAGATACGCAGTATTTT.

This chain connects TRBV28 to TRBJ2-5; D tentatively fits TRBD1 or TRBD2 (5 bases each). The germline V and J ends were trimmed by 5 bases and 3 bases, with 10 bases remaining between them. CDR3 size: 13 residues. From germline, CDR1 is MDHEN and CDR2 SYDVKM. Here the CDR3 DNA reads TGTGCCAGCAGTAGCGGACAAAAAGAGACCCAGTACTTC. It translates to CASSSGQKETQYF.

A single count supports this clone. The chain carries TRBV5-1 and TRBJ2-1, with D maybe TRBD1 (6 bases). The CDR3 length is 13 residues. Trimming took off 0 bases at V and 6 bases at J, with 7 bases between the two ends. The germline CDR1 and CDR2 sequences are SGHRS and YFSETQ. Here the CDR3 reads CASSLARGNEQFF. The CDR3 DNA reads TGCGCCAGCAGCTTGGCCAGGGGCAATGAGCAGTTCTTC.

The genes are TRBV6-1 and TRBJ2-7, with D unresolved. The CDR3 length is 13 residues. The V end was cut by 7 bases, the J end by 3 bases, with 13 bases between. Germline V CDR1 and CDR2: MNHNS, SASEGT. CDR3 DNA sequence: TGTGCCAGCATTGGGCAGACCTTCTACGAGCAGTACTTC. Translating it yields CASIGQTFYEQYF.

The chain recombines TRBV4-2 with TRBJ2-7, with TRBD1 matching 12 bases. Germline trimming cut 4 bases from V and 5 bases from J; bases unmatched to any gene: 3. The CDR3 spans 14 residues. The V gene's germline CDR1 is LGHNA and CDR2 YNFKEQ. DNA of the CDR3: TGTGCCAGCAGCCGGGGGACAGGGGGCGACGAGCAGTACTTC. Amino acids: CASSRGTGGDEQYF.

This clone was seen only once. The V gene is TRBV11-3, the J gene TRBJ1-6, with TRBD1 matching 9 bases. CDR1 and CDR2 from the germline V gene are SGHNT and YENEEA. The CDR3 runs to 14 residues. The V gene end was trimmed by 6 bases and the J gene end by 7 bases; junction bases not matched to a gene: 4. In DNA form, the CDR3 reads TGTGCCAGCAGGTACGGGACAGGGAATTCACCCCTCCACTTT. Translation gives CASRYGTGNSPLHF.

This chain connects TRBV7-9 to TRBJ2-5, with 11 bases that match TRBD2. The germline gives CDR1 SEHNR, CDR2 FQNEAQ (reference sequence). This CDR3 comprises 14 residues. Losses at the gene ends were 7 bases for V and 10 bases for J; bases not matched to a gene: 11. This CDR3 reads CASTSLAGGGNQYF. CDR3 nucleotides: TGTGCCAGCACCAGCCTAGCGGGGGGAGGGAACCAGTACTTC.

The CDR3 sequence is CASSPPQGMNTEAFF. The CDR3 coding sequence is TGTGCCAGCAGTCCCCCACAGGGAATGAACACTGAAGCTTTCTTT. This chain connects TRBV27 to TRBJ1-1; D possibly corresponds to TRBD1 (6 bases). This CDR3 has 15 amino acids. V gave up 5 bases and J gave up 0 bases, with 13 bases separating them. The germline V gene has CDR1 MNHEY and CDR2 SMNVEV (reference sequence).

The chain couples TRBV9 to TRBJ1-3; D remains unclear. CDR3 size: 14 residues. Looked up from germline, CDR1 is SGDLS and CDR2 is YYNGEE. Deletions cut 4 bases from V and 4 bases from J, with 12 bases between. CDR3 sequence: CASSPLVDGNTIYF. CDR3 DNA sequence: TGTGCCAGCAGCCCCCTGGTGGACGGAAACACCATATATTTT.